These T cell receptor beta chains were read from a single sample in a study of ipilimumab plus nivolumab after autologous stem cell transplantation. Some clones are missing from TCRdb's copy, which holds only in-frame ones; the method was immunoSEQ multiplex PCR. The sample contains some 43,000 clones, nearly 90% of which appear only once. Specimen: PBMCs, collected in a trial of ipilimumab plus nivolumab as post-transplant consolidation. The receptors derive from a male donor with multiple myeloma. The CDR3 runs from the conserved cysteine through the conserved F or W.

cdr3_aa	v_call	j_call	cdr3_length
CASSLWTASNQPQHF	TRBV7-2	TRBJ1-5	15
CASRPDGVSGNTIYF	TRBV6-5	TRBJ1-3	15
CASSLDFASTDTQYF	TRBV4-3	TRBJ2-3	15
CASSQREVGRGLGEQYF	TRBV2	TRBJ2-7	17
CASSQPGQGNYGYTF	TRBV28	TRBJ1-2	15
CASSQDFRYGTASRNSPLHF	TRBV4-1	TRBJ1-6	20
CSAARQSEAFF	TRBV20-1	TRBJ1-1	11
CASSFNRGRETQYF	TRBV5-1	TRBJ2-5	14
CASSARSKVGAATNEKLFF	TRBV9	TRBJ1-4	19
CASSMGQPNQPQHF	TRBV19	TRBJ1-5	14
CASSGRLAGSYEQYF	TRBV9	TRBJ2-7	15
CAWSRQGLPDTQYF	TRBV30	TRBJ2-3	14
CASSGGRSGNTIYF	TRBV7-9	TRBJ1-3	14
CAWSEGRGVSGYTF	TRBV30	TRBJ1-2	14
CASSLGLAQGQETQYF	TRBV19	TRBJ2-5	16
CASSYSAGKVEAFF	TRBV6-5	TRBJ1-1	14
CASKPSGVEETQYF	TRBV5-1	TRBJ2-5	14
CASSFLGGTGNEQFF	TRBV27	TRBJ2-1	15
CASSLGALTGGWNEQFF	TRBV5-1	TRBJ2-1	17
CASSPGHSGRDYEQYF	TRBV10-1	TRBJ2-7	16
CASSLAGGSYNEQFF	TRBV4-3	TRBJ2-1	15